This TCR beta chain was profiled in a study of response to subunit inactivated influenza vaccine. The study's findings and limits: There was a suggestion from the authors that each seasonal influenza vaccination recruits few new T cells.

Many counts were recorded for this clonotype. Its antigen is currently unknown. TCRdb processed the RT-PCR reads anew with MiXCR; each CDR3 protein has one entry. Here the sample spans approximately 700,000 distinct CDR3 sequences, 15% to 19% being singletons. The CDR3 consists of 14 residues. Trimming pared 0 bases from V and 5 bases from J, leaving 11 bases between. Germline assignment: CDR1 SGHRS and CDR2 YFSETQ. The origin of this receptor is a man in his forties or fifties who received an inactivated influenza vaccine. Sequenced here: PBMCs from blood, sampled about 12 days after vaccination. This chain joins TRBV5-1 and TRBJ2-5; weak D call: TRBD2 (5 bases). The CDR3 region is CASSLVGGGETQYF. DNA of the CDR3: TGCGCCAGCAGCTTGGTTGGAGGCGGCGAGACCCAGTACTTC.